The 32 T cell receptor beta chains below come from one sample, sequenced in a study of cytomegalovirus exposure and HLA in healthy donors. Repertoires were generated with immunoSEQ multiplex PCR, while TCRdb's copy carries only in-frame clones and drops some. The table shows tens of thousands of clones, with roughly 84% occurring only once. Source material: PBMCs. The receptors here all came from a woman aged 18-29 years in good health and CMV-seropositive.

This sequence joins TRBV6-1 and TRBJ1-6; D is uncertain. V lost 0 bases, J lost 8 bases, and 14 bases lay in between. CDR1 is MNHNS and CDR2 is SASEGT in the germline V gene. The CDR3 consists of 16 residues. This CDR3 reads CASSEALGRSYSPLHF. CDR3 in DNA: TGTGCCAGCAGTGAAGCGCTGGGCCGTTCGTATTCACCCCTCCACTTT.

This clone occurred once. The chain recombines TRBV6-6 with TRBJ1-6, with unresolved D. This CDR3 has 13 amino acids. Trimming left V 2 bases short and J 6 bases short, with 5 bases between. In germline, CDR1 is MNHNY, CDR2 SVGAGI (reference sequence). CDR3 nucleotide sequence: TGTGCCAGCAGTTACGGGAGTAATTCACCCCTCCACTTT. Translated: CASSYGSNSPLHF.

This clone was counted a single time. This chain uses TRBV30 with TRBJ2-7, with a tentative D call TRBD1 (6 bases). CDR1 GTSNPN and CDR2 SVGIG come from the germline V gene (reference sequence). The CDR3 spans 15 residues. Trimming took off 5 bases at V and 4 bases at J, with 21 bases between the two ends. The CDR3 DNA is TGTGCCTGGGTAGACACAGGGAAAATTCCGTACGAGCAGTACTTC. Its translation is CAWVDTGKIPYEQYF.

The V call is TRBV2, the J call TRBJ1-5; D not resolved. The CDR3 covers 16 residues. From germline, CDR1 is SNHLY and CDR2 FYNNEI. V was trimmed by 6 bases and J by 0 bases, leaving 15 bases between them. CDR3 sequence reads: CASSPPKLSSNQPQHF. The CDR3 DNA is TGTGCCAGCAGCCCACCGAAGTTGAGTAGCAATCAGCCCCAGCATTTT.

The chain recombines TRBV4-1 with TRBJ1-2; D may be TRBD1 (5 bases). The CDR3 length is 15 residues. With 1 base removed from V and 1 base from J, the gap between germline ends came to 10 bases. Germline V gene lookup returns CDR1 MGHRA and CDR2 YSYEKL. The CDR3 region is CASSQGLQGNYGYTF. CDR3 nucleotides: TGCGCCAGCAGCCAAGGTCTTCAGGGTAACTATGGCTACACCTTC.

The V gene is TRBV19, the J gene TRBJ2-7; possibly TRBD2 for D (5 bases). V was shortened by 7 bases and J by 3 bases, with 16 bases between the two germline ends. CDR1 is LNHDA, CDR2 SQIVND, per germline (reference sequence). This CDR3 has 14 residues. The CDR3 loop reads CASTATGLYYEQYF. CDR3 bases: TGTGCCAGTACCGCAACCGGACTTTACTACGAGCAGTACTTC.

The rearrangement links TRBV11-2 to TRBJ2-1; 10 nucleotides line up with TRBD2. The CDR3 runs 16 residues. Germline V gene data show CDR1 as SGHAT and CDR2 as FQNNGV. Losses at the gene ends were 4 bases for V and 6 bases for J; bases not matched to a gene: 9. The CDR3 DNA is TGTGCCAGCAGCTCGTTTACTAGCGGGGTACGCAATGAGCAGTTCTTC. Translation: CASSSFTSGVRNEQFF.

The rearrangement uses TRBV30 and TRBJ1-2, with no clear D. The germline V and J ends were trimmed by 4 bases and 3 bases, with 9 bases remaining between them. Per the germline V gene, CDR1 is GTSNPN and CDR2 is SVGIG (reference sequence). The CDR3 length is 12 residues. CDR3 coding DNA: TGTGCCTGGAACGGGGAGGACTATGGCTACACCTTC. Its protein is CAWNGEDYGYTF.

The rearrangement uses TRBV5-1 and TRBJ2-7; weak D call: TRBD1 (8 bases). Germline CDR1 and CDR2: SGHRS and YFSETQ. The CDR3 is 20 amino acids. V dropped 4 bases and J dropped 1 base, with 30 bases sitting between them. DNA for the CDR3: TGCGCCAGCAGCCCCGCGGGGGCGGACAGGGTTAGGGTTTGGTCCTACGAGCAGTACTTC. Protein product: CASSPAGADRVRVWSYEQYF.

The chain is built from TRBV12-2 and TRBJ1-2; the D call TRBD1 from the table was never checked on the DNA. TRBV12-2 is annotated as a pseudogene. This CDR3 is built from 18 residues. CDR3 in amino acids: CASRTYPEPGQTNYGYTF. CDR3 in DNA: TGTGCAAGTCGCACTTACCCTGAACCGGGACAGACTAACTATGGCTACACCTTC.

CDR3 nucleotide sequence: TGTGCCAGCAGTTTATCGGCTAGCGGAGACTACGAGCAGTACTTC. Amino acid sequence: CASSLSASGDYEQYF. The rearrangement joins TRBV27 to TRBJ2-7; TRBD2 agrees at 7 bases. The CDR3 sequence is 15 residues long. The V and J ends lost 0 bases and 3 bases, in that order; junction bases with no gene match: 5. CDR1 MNHEY and CDR2 SMNVEV come from the germline V gene (reference sequence).

The chain couples TRBV2 to TRBJ1-1, with no clear D. Trimming stripped 5 bases from V and 1 base from J, with 11 bases between. The germline V gene encodes CDR1 SNHLY and CDR2 FYNNEI. There are 14 residues in the CDR3. The CDR3 loop is CASSFTDTNTEAFF. The CDR3 nucleotides are TGTGCCAGCAGTTTCACAGACACGAACACTGAAGCTTTCTTT.

This chain joins TRBV6-5 and TRBJ1-2, with TRBD1 matching over 7 bases. The trim removed 7 bases at V and 4 bases at J, leaving 9 bases unmatched. The CDR3 has 14 amino acids. Germline V gene data show CDR1 as MNHEY and CDR2 as SVGAGI. CDR3 protein: CASTKQGRGYGYTF. For the CDR3, the DNA is TGTGCCAGCACCAAACAGGGGCGAGGCTATGGCTACACCTTC.

This chain connects TRBV7-2 to TRBJ1-1; D is unclear. The CDR3 has 11 residues. The V end lost 3 bases, the J end lost 4 bases, and 3 bases lay between the germline ends. Germline V gene data show CDR1 as SGHTA and CDR2 as FQGNSA. CDR3 coding DNA: TGTGCCAGCAGCTTTATCACTGAAGCTTTCTTT. It yields the protein CASSFITEAFF.

V gene TRBV27 combines with J gene TRBJ1-3, with 7 bases identical to TRBD1. The J segment lost 0 bases and the V segment lost 4 bases, leaving 3 bases of the junction unmatched. The CDR3 extends over 15 amino acids. The germline gives CDR1 MNHEY, CDR2 SMNVEV (reference sequence). The CDR3 here is CASSSDRASGNTIYF. CDR3 nucleotide sequence: TGTGCCAGCAGTTCCGACAGGGCCTCTGGAAACACCATATATTTT.

The chain uses TRBV7-9 and TRBJ1-4; TRBD1 matches 9 bases. In germline, CDR1 is SEHNR, CDR2 FQNEAQ (reference sequence). There are 14 residues in the CDR3. V shed 5 bases, J shed 5 bases, and the junction held 3 bases outside the gene matches. The chain's CDR3 is CASSHDRGNEKLFF. DNA of the CDR3: TGTGCCAGCAGCCATGACAGGGGGAATGAAAAACTGTTTTTT.

This clone was seen a handful of times. This chain connects TRBV10-3 to TRBJ1-6; unclear D gene. V was cut by 6 bases and J by 7 bases, with 13 bases left in between. Looked up from germline, CDR1 is ENHRY and CDR2 is SYGVKD. This CDR3 region has 14 residues. The CDR3 is CAISSREVNSPLHF. CDR3 DNA sequence: TGTGCCATCAGCAGCCGGGAAGTAAATTCACCCCTCCACTTT.

The rearrangement joins TRBV7-6 to TRBJ2-1, with 11 bases lining up with TRBD2. The V and J ends lost 0 bases and 9 bases, in that order; junction bases with no gene match: 22. This CDR3 has 21 amino acids. Germline V gene sequence: CDR1 SGHVS, CDR2 FNYEAQ. CDR3 bases: TGTGCCAGCAGCTTAGCACCCATATTGGCGTCGACTAGCGGGGATCGGGGTGAGCAGTTCTTC. Protein sequence: CASSLAPILASTSGDRGEQFF.

V is TRBV28 and J is TRBJ2-7; TRBD1 matches at 7 bases. This CDR3 is built from 15 residues. J lost 0 bases, V lost 6 bases, and 8 bases had no gene match. In germline, CDR1 is MDHEN, CDR2 SYDVKM. As DNA, the CDR3 is TGTGCCAGCAGGCCTTCAGGGGGAAGCTCCTACGAGCAGTACTTC. Residues: CASRPSGGSSYEQYF.

V is TRBV30 and J is TRBJ1-1; D is possibly TRBD1 (5 bases). Trimming took off 3 bases at V and 6 bases at J, with 11 bases between the two ends. CDR1 is GTSNPN and CDR2 is SVGIG in the germline V gene (reference sequence). The CDR3 consists of 12 residues. CDR3 sequence: CAWRKGRSEAFF. DNA for the CDR3: TGTGCCTGGAGAAAGGGGAGGTCTGAAGCTTTCTTT.

This chain joins TRBV9 and TRBJ2-1; 7 bases agree with TRBD2. This CDR3 contains 14 residues. CDR1 and CDR2 (germline): SGDLS, YYNGEE. With 0 bases clipped from V and 8 bases from J, the junction kept 5 bases outside the gene matches. The CDR3 DNA follows: TGTGCCAGCAGCGTAGGCGGGGGTCGCGATGAGCAGTTCTTC. Translating gives CASSVGGGRDEQFF.

V is TRBV28 and J is TRBJ2-7, with 8 bases aligning to TRBD2. V gave up 6 bases and J gave up 7 bases; unmatched junction bases: 17. The germline CDR1 and CDR2 sequences are MDHEN and SYDVKM. CDR3 length: 16 residues. In nucleotides, the CDR3 is TGTGCCAGCAGATCCCTGCCACAAGCGGGGGTAGATGAGCAGTACTTC. Translated, it gives CASRSLPQAGVDEQYF.

The CDR3 nucleotides read TGTGCCAGCAGCAGCGGACAGGGCGGTCAGCCCCAGCATTTT. Translation: CASSSGQGGQPQHF. The chain couples TRBV7-8 to TRBJ1-5, with 8 positions matching TRBD1. There are 14 residues in the CDR3. V lost 5 bases to trimming and J lost 6 bases; unmatched junction nucleotides: 6. Looked up from germline, CDR1 is SGHVS and CDR2 is FQNEAQ. The whole variable domain, remainder taken from reference TRBV7-8 and TRBJ1-5, is GAGVSQSPRYKVAKRGQDVALRCDPISGHVSLFWYQQALGQGPEFLTYFQNEAQLDKSGLPSDRFFAERPEGSVSTLKIQRTQQEDSAVYLCASSSGQGGQPQHFGDGTRLSIL.

The chain has TRBV6-6 and TRBJ1-1; 7 bases are shared with TRBD1. The V and J ends lost 3 bases and 1 base, in that order; junction bases with no gene match: 8. This CDR3 comprises 16 residues. CDR1 and CDR2 (germline): MNHNY, SVGAGI (reference sequence). CDR3: CASSYSGQVANTEAFF. As DNA, the CDR3 is TGTGCCAGCAGTTATTCCGGACAGGTGGCGAACACTGAAGCTTTCTTT.

The V and J genes are TRBV2 and TRBJ2-7; 10 nucleotides line up with TRBD2. Germline V gives CDR1 SNHLY, CDR2 FYNNEI. Germline trimming cut 7 bases from V and 2 bases from J; bases unmatched to any gene: 23. This CDR3 is built from 20 residues. CDR3 bases: TGTGCCAGCATTTCCCAAGGGGGGACTAGCGTCCGGGGCATCGCCTACGAGCAGTACTTC. Translated, it gives CASISQGGTSVRGIAYEQYF.

CDR3 loop: CASSLSPQGYEQYF. For the CDR3, the DNA is TGTGCCAGCAGCCTCAGCCCACAGGGATACGAGCAGTACTTC. The V gene is TRBV5-6, the J gene TRBJ2-7, with a tentative D call TRBD1 (6 bases). With 4 bases removed from V and 4 bases from J, the gap between germline ends came to 15 bases. CDR3 length: 14 residues. Germline CDR1 reads SGHDT; CDR2 reads YYEEEE.

The chain joins TRBV9 to TRBJ1-6; TRBD1 might be the D (5 bases). This CDR3 is 13 amino acids long. The germline gives CDR1 SGDLS, CDR2 YYNGEE. Trimming left V 3 bases short and J 14 bases short, with 15 bases between. The CDR3 region is CASSADLGGTLHF. The CDR3 DNA reads TGTGCCAGCAGCGCCGACTTGGGGGGGACCCTCCACTTT. Filled out from reference TRBV9 and TRBJ1-6, the complete variable domain reads DSGVTQTPKHLITATGQRVTLRCSPRSGDLSVYWYQQSLDQGLQFLIQYYNGEERAKGNILERFSAQQFPDLHSELNLSSLELGDSALYFCASSADLGGTLHFGNGTRLTVT.

The V and J genes are TRBV7-9 and TRBJ1-5; D remains unclear. CDR3 length: 15 amino acids. CDR1 SEHNR and CDR2 FQNEAQ come from the germline V gene (reference sequence). Trimming shortened V by 4 bases and J by 2 bases, and 12 bases separated the two germline ends. The CDR3 loop reads CASSSGGFGNQPQHF. The CDR3 nucleotides read TGTGCCAGCAGCTCCGGAGGGTTTGGCAATCAGCCCCAGCATTTT.

The chain joins TRBV9 to TRBJ2-7; 15 bases match TRBD2. J lost 4 bases, V lost 4 bases, and 6 bases had no gene match. The CDR3 has 16 residues. The germline CDR1 and CDR2 sequences are SGDLS and YYNGEE. CDR3 amino acids: CASSPRTSGGEYEQYF. CDR3 in DNA: TGTGCCAGCAGCCCCCGGACTAGCGGGGGGGAGTACGAGCAGTACTTC.

V usage is TRBV4-2 and J usage is TRBJ2-1, with 10 bases that match TRBD2. V was pared by 0 bases and J by 3 bases, with 8 bases of the junction left unmatched. Germline V gives CDR1 LGHNA, CDR2 YNFKEQ. CDR3 length: 18 residues. The CDR3 here is CASSQDVASGGLYNEQFF. For the CDR3, the DNA is TGTGCCAGCAGCCAAGATGTCGCTAGCGGGGGCCTCTACAATGAGCAGTTCTTC.

The chain is built from TRBV7-8 and TRBJ1-1; D call uncertain. The ends were cut back, 0 bases at V and 1 base at J, with 9 bases in the middle. This CDR3 contains 15 residues. CDR1 and CDR2 from the germline V gene are SGHVS and FQNEAQ. This CDR3 is CASSLAPGSNTEAFF. The DNA of the CDR3 is TGTGCCAGCAGCTTAGCGCCGGGGTCGAACACTGAAGCTTTCTTT.

The chain recombines TRBV29-1 with TRBJ1-5; TRBD1 matches at 7 bases. Germline V gene data show CDR1 as SQVTM and CDR2 as ANQGSEA. V gave up 6 bases and J gave up 12 bases; unmatched junction bases: 14. This CDR3 is 13 amino acids long. The DNA for the CDR3 is TGCAGCGTGGCCGGGACAGAGGGGGAGCTCCAGCATTTT. Protein: CSVAGTEGELQHF.